The 26 T cell receptor beta chains given below trace back to one sample, sequenced in a study of Ad26.COV2.S vaccination and SARS-CoV-2 variants. The method was immunoSEQ multiplex PCR; TCRdb's version includes in-frame clones alone and lacks a portion of them. This table has 380,000 or so clones, 88% appearing once. As for treatment: around 19 received Ad26.COV2.S at low or high dose, single or two shots; about 5 received placebo; per-sample allocation not given. It was on day 63 after the first vaccine or placebo injection that samples were taken. This specimen consisted of peripheral blood, obtained in a trial of Ad26.COV2.S vaccine versus placebo. Receptor source: a person between 18 and 59 years old who received the Ad26.COV2.S COVID-19 vaccine or a placebo.

The genes are TRBV29-1 and TRBJ2-5, with 9 bases aligning to TRBD1. CDR1 is SQVTM, CDR2 ANQGSEA, per germline. After removal of 2 bases from V and 3 bases from J, the junction contained 10 bases not matched to a gene. This CDR3 region has 16 residues. The CDR3 loop reads CSVESLGTGFKETQYF. CDR3 sequence (DNA): TGCAGCGTTGAATCCTTGGGGACAGGGTTTAAAGAGACCCAGTACTTC.

This chain joins TRBV5-1 and TRBJ1-1; 10 bases align to TRBD1. Germline V CDR1 and CDR2: SGHRS, YFSETQ. V was pared by 4 bases and J by 8 bases, with 11 bases of the junction left unmatched. This CDR3 contains 15 residues. In DNA, the CDR3 is TGCGCCAGCAGCCAAGGGACAGGGGCCGGTGGGGAAGCTTTCTTT. Protein product: CASSQGTGAGGEAFF.

A single count supports this clone. This chain links TRBV6-5 with TRBJ1-6; D gene unclear. CDR3 size: 14 residues. V lost 7 bases to trimming and J lost 0 bases, with 7 bases between them. Germline V CDR1 and CDR2: MNHEY, SVGAGI. The CDR3 here is CASNTGSYNSPLHF. Here the CDR3 DNA reads TGTGCCAGCAATACCGGCTCCTATAATTCACCCCTCCACTTT.

Turning to this clone: This sample also contains other DNA sequences that code for the same CDR3. The rearrangement links TRBV30 to TRBJ2-5; D is unclear. V was pared by 0 bases and J by 5 bases, with 4 bases between. The CDR3 is 11 amino acids. Germline V gene sequence: CDR1 GTSNPN, CDR2 SVGIG (reference sequence). Here the CDR3 reads CAWSVLETQYF. In DNA, the CDR3 is TGTGCCTGGAGTGTACTCGAGACCCAGTACTTC.

The chain links TRBV19 to TRBJ1-1; D gene uncertain. The CDR3 contains 14 residues. V shed 5 bases and J shed 1 base, with 11 bases lying between them. Germline CDR1 reads LNHDA; CDR2 reads SQIVND (reference sequence). CDR3: CASSPLPKNTEAFF. DNA of the CDR3: TGTGCCAGTAGTCCCCTCCCCAAGAACACTGAAGCTTTCTTT.

For this clone: The junction shows a germline mismatch at one end, possibly a read error. The CDR3 coding sequence is TGTGCCAGCAACCAAGGTGGGGGCTCCTACAATGAGCAGTTCTTC. This encodes CASNQGGGSYNEQFF. The V and J genes are TRBV3-1 (or the pseudogene TRBV3-2) and TRBJ2-1, with D perhaps matching TRBD1 or TRBD2 (5 bases each). Germline-derived CDR1 and CDR2 are LGHDT and YNNKEL (reference sequence). CDR3 length: 15 amino acids.

The rearrangement uses TRBV18 and TRBJ1-5, with D maybe TRBD1 (5 bases). The CDR3 is 14 amino acids. V lost 3 bases, J lost 6 bases, and 12 bases lay in between. In germline, CDR1 is KGHSH, CDR2 LQKENI. In DNA, the CDR3 is TGTGCCAGCTCACCCCAGGGACGCGGTCAGCCCCAGCATTTT. It encodes CASSPQGRGQPQHF.

The J gene is TRBJ2-2, the V gene TRBV23-1, with D perhaps TRBD1 (6 bases). TRBV23-1 carries the ORF label, with uncertain function. The CDR3 runs to 17 residues. Trimming removed 0 bases at V and 4 bases at J, with 15 bases between. DNA for the CDR3: TGCGCCAGCAGTCAATCGAGGACAGACCCCGGCACCGGGGAGCTGTTTTTT. Its translation is CASSQSRTDPGTGELFF.

Written as DNA, the CDR3 is TGTGCCAGTACAGGCCTACGAACCTCTAGCACAGATACGCAGTATTTT. Protein product: CASTGLRTSSTDTQYF. J is TRBJ2-3 and V is TRBV19, with no clear D. CDR3 length: 16 residues. V lost 7 bases and J lost 0, with 17 bases in between. Germline V gene data show CDR1 as LNHDA and CDR2 as SQIVND (reference sequence). The full variable domain, in which reference TRBV19 and TRBJ2-3 provide the parts outside the CDR3, is DGGITQSPKYLFRKEGQNVTLSCEQNLNHDAMYWYRQDPGQGLRLIYYSQIVNDFQKGDIAEGYSVSREKKESFPLTVTSAQKNPTAFYLCASTGLRTSSTDTQYFGPGTRLTVL.

The genes are TRBV2 and TRBJ1-4, with TRBD1 matching over 9 bases. V dropped 2 bases and J dropped 7; count of bases not matched to a gene: 8. The CDR3 spans 16 residues. Germline V lookup: CDR1 SNHLY, CDR2 FYNNEI. The CDR3 region is CASSETPQGAIEKLFF. The CDR3 bases are TGTGCCAGCAGTGAAACCCCACAGGGGGCAATTGAAAAACTGTTTTTT.

This sequence joins TRBV28 and TRBJ1-6; 9 nucleotides match TRBD1. The CDR3 covers 14 residues. Germline V gene data show CDR1 as MDHEN and CDR2 as SYDVKM. With 6 bases clipped from V and 6 bases from J, the junction kept 3 bases outside the gene matches. CDR3 protein: CASRQGASNSPLHF. The CDR3 region has the DNA TGTGCCAGCAGACAGGGGGCGAGTAATTCACCCCTCCACTTT. The full variable domain, completed using reference TRBV28 and TRBJ1-6, is DVKVTQSSRYLVKRTGEKVFLECVQDMDHENMFWYRQDPGLGLRLIYFSYDVKMKEKGDIPEGYSVSREKKERFSLILESASTNQTSMYLCASRQGASNSPLHFGNGTRLTVT.

The chain has TRBV10-3 and TRBJ2-2, with TRBD1 matching 7 bases. The germline CDR1 and CDR2 sequences are ENHRY and SYGVKD. Unmatched junction bases numbered 1, after V lost 3 bases and J lost 3 bases. This CDR3 is built from 14 residues. This CDR3 is CAISDTGDTGELFF. CDR3 nucleotide sequence: TGTGCCATCAGTGACACAGGGGACACCGGGGAGCTGTTTTTT.

This clone has only a few counts. The chain carries TRBV7-9 and TRBJ2-7; 9 bases align to TRBD1. This CDR3 comprises 14 residues. Germline values: CDR1 SEHNR, CDR2 FQNEAQ (reference sequence). After removal of 4 bases from V and 3 bases from J, the junction contained 4 bases not matched to a gene. The CDR3 coding sequence is TGTGCCAGCAGCTCAAGGGACAGGGTCTACGAGCAGTACTTC. Translated: CASSSRDRVYEQYF.

The V and J genes are TRBV6-5 and TRBJ2-3; possibly TRBD2 for D (6 bases). Germline CDR1 MNHEY, CDR2 SVGAGI. The CDR3 contains 16 residues. V was shortened by 2 bases and J by 0 bases, with 12 bases between the two germline ends. CDR3 DNA sequence: TGTGCCAGCAGTTACCTAGCGACTACAAGCACAGATACGCAGTATTTT. This sequence encodes CASSYLATTSTDTQYF.

The rearrangement uses TRBV9 and TRBJ1-2; D is unresolved. The length of the CDR3 is 18 residues. V was pared by 3 bases and J by 3 bases, with 24 bases between. The germline V gene encodes CDR1 SGDLS and CDR2 YYNGEE. The CDR3 region has the DNA TGTGCCAGCAGCGAACCCGAAGTCAGTCGTACAGAACACTATGGCTACACCTTC. It codes for CASSEPEVSRTEHYGYTF.

The rearrangement joins TRBV27 to TRBJ2-2; no definite D call. The germline CDR1 and CDR2 sequences are MNHEY and SMNVEV (reference sequence). V was clipped by 5 bases and J by 5 bases, with 15 bases between them. The CDR3 is 15 amino acids. CDR3: CASSLALLGTGELFF. For the CDR3, the DNA is TGTGCCAGCAGTCTCGCGTTACTCGGGACCGGGGAGCTGTTTTTT.

The chain is built from TRBV3-1 (or the pseudogene TRBV3-2) and TRBJ1-2; TRBD1 is a possible D gene (6 bases). Germline-derived CDR1 and CDR2 are LGHDT and YNNKEL (reference sequence). The CDR3 contains 15 residues. V shed 1 base and J shed 8 bases, with 17 bases lying between them. The CDR3 sequence: CASSQAVGGQGGYTF. CDR3 nucleotides: TGTGCCAGCAGCCAAGCAGTAGGGGGGCAGGGAGGCTACACCTTC.

The chain employs TRBV6-5 and TRBJ2-7; TRBD1 matches at 9 bases. V was pared by 7 bases and J by 0 bases, with 4 bases of the junction left unmatched. The CDR3 is 14 residues long. Germline values: CDR1 MNHEY, CDR2 SVGAGI. CDR3 nucleotide sequence: TGTGCCAGCAAACGACAGGGGGACTCCTACGAGCAGTACTTC. Translation gives CASKRQGDSYEQYF.

This rearrangement joins TRBV7-3 to TRBJ2-7; a weak D match, TRBD1 (5 bases). This CDR3 comprises 15 residues. Germline-derived CDR1 and CDR2 are SGHTA and FQGTGA. The V end lost 6 bases, the J end lost 7 bases, and 22 bases lay between the germline ends. CDR3 nucleotides: TGTGCCAGCAGACGAGACCTAGGGGCGGTACTTGAGCAGTACTTC. It specifies CASRRDLGAVLEQYF.

This chain links TRBV3-1 (or the pseudogene TRBV3-2) with TRBJ2-1, with a possible D match to TRBD1 (6 bases). CDR1 LGHDT and CDR2 YNNKEL come from the germline V gene (reference sequence). The V end was cut by 0 bases, the J end by 0 bases, with 12 bases between. The CDR3 runs 17 residues. The CDR3 loop is CASSQDVGQISYNEQFF. DNA for the CDR3: TGTGCCAGCAGCCAAGACGTTGGACAGATCTCCTACAATGAGCAGTTCTTC.

Comment on this clone: The same CDR3 is also encoded by other DNA sequences in this sample. The CDR3 reads CASSYSGTGGYEQYF. CDR3 bases: TGTGCCAGCAGTTACTCGGGGACAGGGGGATACGAGCAGTACTTC. This chain connects TRBV6-5 to TRBJ2-7; 11 bases align to TRBD1. V dropped 0 bases and J dropped 4; count of bases not matched to a gene: 2. The V gene's germline CDR1 is MNHEY and CDR2 SVGAGI. The CDR3 is 15 residues long.

The rearrangement uses TRBV6-5 and TRBJ1-2, with D possibly TRBD1 on 5 matching bases. The CDR3 contains 14 residues. Germline CDR1 and CDR2: MNHEY and SVGAGI. The V gene lost 2 bases and the J gene lost 6 bases, with 13 bases spanning the gap. Here the CDR3 DNA reads TGTGCCAGCAGTTACGTTCAGGGAAGGGATGGCTACACCTTC. This sequence encodes CASSYVQGRDGYTF.

This clone turned up a few times. The V call is TRBV18, the J call TRBJ1-1; a weak D match, TRBD1 (6 bases). The CDR3 covers 15 residues. The V end was cut by 2 bases, the J end by 8 bases, with 18 bases between. The germline gives CDR1 KGHSH, CDR2 LQKENI. Written as DNA, the CDR3 is TGTGCCAGCTCACCAAGTCAGGGGCCCCTTTCGGAAGCTTTCTTT. It specifies CASSPSQGPLSEAFF.

This chain uses TRBV12-2 with TRBJ2-1; TRBD2, the D gene given by the table, was not confirmed from the DNA. TRBV12-2 corresponds to a pseudogene. The CDR3 is made up of 15 amino acids. The CDR3: CASPYSSIGEGEQFF. The DNA for the CDR3 is TGTGCAAGTCCCTATAGCTCTATCGGGGAAGGTGAGCAGTTCTTC.

This clone was seen more than once but under ten times. The rearrangement joins TRBV29-1 to TRBJ1-2; no clear D gene. The CDR3 covers 12 residues. Trimming removed 5 bases from V and 5 bases from J, with 12 bases in between. The germline V gene encodes CDR1 SQVTM and CDR2 ANQGSEA. This CDR3 reads CSVPTNRYGYTF. In DNA form, the CDR3 reads TGCAGCGTTCCCACCAACAGATATGGCTACACCTTC.

The chain uses TRBV9 and TRBJ2-1; TRBD1 matches at 8 bases. The J segment lost 4 bases and the V segment lost 3 bases, leaving 6 bases of the junction unmatched. The V gene's germline CDR1 is SGDLS and CDR2 YYNGEE. The CDR3 extends over 15 amino acids. The CDR3 nucleotides are TGTGCCAGCAGCGGGACAGGGTCAATATACAATGAGCAGTTCTTC. This gives the protein CASSGTGSIYNEQFF.